This T cell receptor (beta chain) came from a study of CD8 T cells in ankylosing spondylitis. TCRdb independently ran MiXCR on the 5' RACE reads; one entry per CDR3 protein. The top ten hold around 2.2% of the sample, which has some 70,000 distinct CDR3 sequences, roughly 5.2% seen once. CDR3 length: 13 amino acids. In germline, CDR1 is MDHEN, CDR2 SYDVKM. V lost 7 bases and J lost 8, with 17 bases in between. Many counts were recorded for this clonotype. This receptor was identified in a male donor with ankylosing spondylitis or in good health (not recorded which). Sequencing used blood, either unsorted or a sorted T cell fraction (not recorded which). This chain connects TRBV28 to TRBJ1-2; D is undetermined. The CDR3 bases are TGTGCCAGCACCTCCCTGCGGGGAGTCGGCTACACCTTC. Translated, it gives CASTSLRGVGYTF.